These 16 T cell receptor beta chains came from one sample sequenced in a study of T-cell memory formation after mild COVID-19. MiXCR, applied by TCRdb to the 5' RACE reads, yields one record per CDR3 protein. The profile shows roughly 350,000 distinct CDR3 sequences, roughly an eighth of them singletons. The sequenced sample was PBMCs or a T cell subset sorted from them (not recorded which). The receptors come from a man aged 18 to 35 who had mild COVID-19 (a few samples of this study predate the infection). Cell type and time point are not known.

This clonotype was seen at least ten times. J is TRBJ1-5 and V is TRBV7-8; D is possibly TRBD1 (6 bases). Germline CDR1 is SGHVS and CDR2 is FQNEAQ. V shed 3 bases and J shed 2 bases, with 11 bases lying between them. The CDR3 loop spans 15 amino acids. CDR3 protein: CASSFRGLGNQPQHF. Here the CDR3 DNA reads TGTGCCAGCAGCTTCAGGGGTTTAGGCAATCAGCCCCAGCATTTT.

CDR3 bases: TGCGCCAGCAGCCAGACGGGGGGAAACACTGAAGCTTTCTTT. Its protein is CASSQTGGNTEAFF. This chain uses TRBV5-1 with TRBJ1-1; maybe TRBD1 (5 bases). The germline CDR1 and CDR2 sequences are SGHRS and YFSETQ. The V and J ends lost 4 bases and 2 bases respectively, with 12 bases between them. The CDR3 loop spans 14 amino acids.

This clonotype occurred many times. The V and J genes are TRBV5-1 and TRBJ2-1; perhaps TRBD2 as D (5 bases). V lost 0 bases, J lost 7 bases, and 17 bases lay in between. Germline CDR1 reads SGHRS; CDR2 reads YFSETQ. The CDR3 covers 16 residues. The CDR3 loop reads CASSLVPGEPGNEQFF. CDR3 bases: TGCGCCAGCAGCTTGGTTCCCGGGGAACCGGGGAATGAGCAGTTCTTC. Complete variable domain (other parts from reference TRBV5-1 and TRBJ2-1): KAGVTQTPRYLIKTRGQQVTLSCSPISGHRSVSWYQQTPGQGLQFLFEYFSETQRNKGNFPGRFSGRQFSNSRSEMNVSTLELGDSALYLCASSLVPGEPGNEQFFGPGTRLTVL.

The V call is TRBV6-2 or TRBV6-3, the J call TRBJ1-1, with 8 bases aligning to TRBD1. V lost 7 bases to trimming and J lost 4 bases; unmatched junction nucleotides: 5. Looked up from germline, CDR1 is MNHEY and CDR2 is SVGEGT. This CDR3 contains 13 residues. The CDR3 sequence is CASTNGQGTEAFF. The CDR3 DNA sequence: TGTGCCAGCACCAACGGACAGGGCACTGAAGCTTTCTTT.

CDR3 sequence: CASSPIDRGSSYEQYV. The CDR3 DNA reads as TGTGCCAGCAGCCCCATTGACAGGGGGAGCTCCTACGAGCAGTACGTC. V gene TRBV11-2 combines with J gene TRBJ2-7, with 9 bases matching TRBD1. This CDR3 has 16 amino acids. V trimming: 5 bases; J trimming: 0 bases; junction bases outside the gene matches: 8. Germline loops: CDR1 SGHAT, CDR2 FQNNGV.

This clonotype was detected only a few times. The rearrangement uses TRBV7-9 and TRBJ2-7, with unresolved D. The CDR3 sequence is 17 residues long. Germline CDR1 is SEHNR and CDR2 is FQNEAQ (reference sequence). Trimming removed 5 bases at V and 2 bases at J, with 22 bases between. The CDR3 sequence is CASSPHPSRAGAYEQYF. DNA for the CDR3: TGTGCCAGCAGCCCCCACCCCTCTCGGGCAGGAGCCTACGAGCAGTACTTC.

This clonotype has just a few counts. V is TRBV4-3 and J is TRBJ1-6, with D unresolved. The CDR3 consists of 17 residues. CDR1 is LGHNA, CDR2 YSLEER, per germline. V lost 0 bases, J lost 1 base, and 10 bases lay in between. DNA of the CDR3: TGCGCCAGCAGCCAAGAAGCGGTGCAGTCCTATAATTCACCCCTCCACTTT. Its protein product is CASSQEAVQSYNSPLHF.

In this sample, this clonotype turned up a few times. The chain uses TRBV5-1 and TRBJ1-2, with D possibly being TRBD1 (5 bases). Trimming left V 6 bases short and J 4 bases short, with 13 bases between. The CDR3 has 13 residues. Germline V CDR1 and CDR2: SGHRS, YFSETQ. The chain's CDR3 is CASTRGRPYGYTF. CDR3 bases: TGCGCCAGCACCCGGGGACGGCCCTATGGCTACACCTTC.

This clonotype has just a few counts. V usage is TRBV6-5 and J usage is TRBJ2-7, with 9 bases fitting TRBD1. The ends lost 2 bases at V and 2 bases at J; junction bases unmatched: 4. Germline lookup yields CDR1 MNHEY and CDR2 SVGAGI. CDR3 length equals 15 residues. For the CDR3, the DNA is TGTGCCAGCAGTTACCAGGGACAGGGTACCTACGAGCAGTACTTC. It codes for CASSYQGQGTYEQYF.

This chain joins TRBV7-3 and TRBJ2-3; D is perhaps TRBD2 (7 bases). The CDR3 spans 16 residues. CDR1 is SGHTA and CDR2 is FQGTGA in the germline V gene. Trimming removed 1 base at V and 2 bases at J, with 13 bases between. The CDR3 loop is CASSLIRGAITDTQYF. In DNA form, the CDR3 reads TGTGCCAGCAGCTTAATCCGGGGGGCCATCACAGATACGCAGTATTTT.

The CDR3 sequence: CASSSPGGTPGAGANVLTF. The CDR3 nucleotides are TGTGCCAGCAGCTCTCCGGGGGGGACCCCGGGGGCTGGGGCCAACGTCCTGACTTTC. The rearrangement links TRBV7-3 to TRBJ2-6, with 8 bases fitting TRBD2. Germline CDR1 SGHTA, CDR2 FQGTGA. V gave up 4 bases and J gave up 2 bases; unmatched junction bases: 13. This CDR3 spans 19 amino acids.

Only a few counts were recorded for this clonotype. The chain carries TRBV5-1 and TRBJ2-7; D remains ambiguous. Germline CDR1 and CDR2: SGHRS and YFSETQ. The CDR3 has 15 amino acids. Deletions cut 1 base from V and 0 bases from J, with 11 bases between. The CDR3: CASSLLGRSSYEQYF. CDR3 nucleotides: TGCGCCAGCAGCTTGTTGGGCCGAAGCTCCTACGAGCAGTACTTC.

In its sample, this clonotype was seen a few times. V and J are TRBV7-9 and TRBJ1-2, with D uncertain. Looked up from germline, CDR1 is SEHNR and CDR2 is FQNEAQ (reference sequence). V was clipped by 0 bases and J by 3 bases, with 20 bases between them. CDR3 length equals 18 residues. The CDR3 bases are TGTGCCAGCAGCTTAGCTTTTGGCGGCACAACGATTTACTATGGCTACACCTTC. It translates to CASSLAFGGTTIYYGYTF.

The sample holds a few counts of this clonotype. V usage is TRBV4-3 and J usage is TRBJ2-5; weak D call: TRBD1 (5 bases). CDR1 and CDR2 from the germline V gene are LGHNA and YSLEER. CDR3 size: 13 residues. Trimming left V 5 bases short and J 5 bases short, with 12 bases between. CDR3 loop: CASSYGHGETQYF. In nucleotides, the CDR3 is TGCGCCAGCAGCTATGGACACGGGGAGACCCAGTACTTC.

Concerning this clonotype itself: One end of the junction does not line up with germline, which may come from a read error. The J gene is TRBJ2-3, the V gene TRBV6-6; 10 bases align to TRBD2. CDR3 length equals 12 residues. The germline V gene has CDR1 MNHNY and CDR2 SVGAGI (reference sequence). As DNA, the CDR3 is TGTGCCAGCAGTTACAAACTAGCGGGGCACTTTTTT. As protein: CASSYKLAGHFF.

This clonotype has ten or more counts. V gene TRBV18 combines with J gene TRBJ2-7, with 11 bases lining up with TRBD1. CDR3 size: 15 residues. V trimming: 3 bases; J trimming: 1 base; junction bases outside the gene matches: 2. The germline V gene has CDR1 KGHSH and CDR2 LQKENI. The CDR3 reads CASSPGQGGSYEQYV. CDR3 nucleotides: TGTGCCAGCTCACCGGGACAGGGGGGGTCCTACGAGCAGTACGTC.